A selection of T cell receptor beta chains follows, all from one sample in a study of blood T cell repertoires in COVID-19. The repertoire was sequenced with immunoSEQ multiplex PCR; TCRdb's copy has only in-frame clones and lacks some. The table has roughly 220,000 clones, almost 90% seen once; the top ten hold more than 13%. Input material: PBMCs or T cells enriched from blood (not recorded which). All receptors derive from a man aged 25 to 40 who had been exposed to COVID-19. Both conserved end residues are trimmed from each CDR3.

>TRBV7-9|TRBJ1-2
ASSLVGGASSYGYT
>TRBV3-1/TRBV3-2|TRBJ2-5
ASSQVSGEETQY
>TRBV29-1|TRBJ2-7
SVAARDRFSYEQY
>TRBV4-2|TRBJ1-1
ASSQVMNTEAF
>TRBV6-5|TRBJ1-2
ASSPSMLLVGYT
>TRBV7-9|TRBJ2-7
ASSVDRPTSSYEQY
>TRBV27|TRBJ1-1
ASSLSGGNTEAF
>TRBV4-1|TRBJ2-2
ASSQSRLAGGTGELF
>TRBV18|TRBJ1-2
ASSSTLATGDSNYGYT
>TRBV7-6|TRBJ2-5
ASSLGSGGGETQY
>TRBV15|TRBJ2-7
ATGQVGAYEQY
>TRBV30|TRBJ1-2
AWVTGSRGYT
>TRBV27|TRBJ2-2
ASSWDFKTGELF
>TRBV7-2|TRBJ2-2
ASRPDTNTGELF
>TRBV2|TRBJ1-3
ASRGQEANANTIY
>TRBV4-3|TRBJ1-4
ASSPTGTGNEKLF
>TRBV28|TRBJ2-7
ASSLGGQGYEQY